Listed below are T cell receptor beta chains from one sample, sequenced in a study of CD8 T cells in Susac syndrome. In TCRdb, the immunoSEQ multiplex PCR reads were re-called with MiXCR into one record per CDR3 protein. This table has roughly 180,000 distinct CDR3 sequences, around 93% appearing once. Sequenced: CD4+ T cells from PBMCs. The origin of the receptors is a human donor with multiple sclerosis. The CDR3 runs from the conserved cysteine through the conserved F or W. The order of the fields is V gene, J gene, D gene, clone size, CDR3 DNA, CDR3 protein. D genes are given only for firm matches. Some rows mark clone size as missing; the rest say once, few, many or name a class of expanded clone.

v_call: TRBV6-6; j_call: TRBJ2-7; d_call: TRBD1; clone_size: few; cdr3_nt: TGTGCCAGCAGTCCCCGGGACAGGGGTTACGAGCAGTACTTC; cdr3_aa: CASSPRDRGYEQYF
v_call: TRBV20-1; j_call: TRBJ1-5; d_call: -; clone_size: -; cdr3_nt: TGCAGTGCTAGAGATCCGTACGGCGTACAACCCCAGCATTTT; cdr3_aa: CSARDPYGVQPQHF
v_call: TRBV18; j_call: TRBJ1-5; d_call: TRBD1; clone_size: once; cdr3_nt: TGTGCCAGCTCACCGCCGGGACAGGGGGGGCCTGGGCCCCAGCATTTT; cdr3_aa: CASSPPGQGGPGPQHF
v_call: TRBV12-3/TRBV12-4; j_call: TRBJ2-7; d_call: -; clone_size: few; cdr3_nt: TGTGCCAGCAGTTTAGTCGGTAGCTCCTACGAGCAGTACTTC; cdr3_aa: CASSLVGSSYEQYF
v_call: TRBV12-3/TRBV12-4; j_call: TRBJ1-2; d_call: TRBD1; clone_size: -; cdr3_nt: TGTGCCAGCAACAGGGGGCGCAGTGAAAGCGATGGCTACACCTTC; cdr3_aa: CASNRGRSESDGYTF
v_call: TRBV2; j_call: TRBJ2-7; d_call: TRBD1; clone_size: -; cdr3_nt: TGTGCCAGCGGAGAGATGGACAGGGGCGCCTACGAGCAGTACTTC; cdr3_aa: CASGEMDRGAYEQYF
v_call: TRBV12-5; j_call: TRBJ1-2; d_call: TRBD1; clone_size: -; cdr3_nt: TGTGCTAGTGGTCTCGACAGGGTTGGCTACACCTTC; cdr3_aa: CASGLDRVGYTF
v_call: TRBV21-1; j_call: TRBJ1-1; d_call: -; clone_size: -; cdr3_nt: TGTGCCAGCAGCAAAGGTACTCCGGGACCCCCCGAAGGCTACACTGAAGCTTTCTTT; cdr3_aa: CASSKGTPGPPEGYTEAFF
v_call: TRBV10-3; j_call: TRBJ2-7; d_call: TRBD1; clone_size: -; cdr3_nt: TGTGCCATCAGTGGGGACAGGGGAATGCTCGAGCAGTACTTC; cdr3_aa: CAISGDRGMLEQYF
v_call: TRBV29-1; j_call: TRBJ2-1; d_call: -; clone_size: -; cdr3_nt: TGCAGCGTTGAAGTCACTAACAATGAGCAGTTCTTC; cdr3_aa: CSVEVTNNEQFF
v_call: TRBV6-1; j_call: TRBJ2-5; d_call: -; clone_size: -; cdr3_nt: TGTGCCAGCAGTGGGACGGTTTTCGAGACCCAGTACTTC; cdr3_aa: CASSGTVFETQYF
v_call: TRBV12-3/TRBV12-4; j_call: TRBJ1-5; d_call: -; clone_size: -; cdr3_nt: TGTGCCAGCAGTTTAGGAGGGGTTGGCAATCAGCCCCAGCATTTT; cdr3_aa: CASSLGGVGNQPQHF
v_call: TRBV2; j_call: TRBJ1-2; d_call: -; clone_size: -; cdr3_nt: TGTGCCAGCAGTGGGGATGGCTACACCTTC; cdr3_aa: CASSGDGYTF
v_call: TRBV12-3/TRBV12-4; j_call: TRBJ1-5; d_call: TRBD1; clone_size: -; cdr3_nt: TGTGCCAGCAGTTTCAATCAGGGGGACAATCAGCCCCAGCATTTT; cdr3_aa: CASSFNQGDNQPQHF
v_call: TRBV28; j_call: TRBJ2-1; d_call: -; clone_size: -; cdr3_nt: TGTGCCAGCAGTTCGGGACTCACAAATGAGCAGTTCTTC; cdr3_aa: CASSSGLTNEQFF
v_call: TRBV2; j_call: TRBJ1-5; d_call: -; clone_size: -; cdr3_nt: TGTGCCAGCAGACCTGGTTCGACTGATCAGCCCCAGCATTTT; cdr3_aa: CASRPGSTDQPQHF
v_call: TRBV5-1; j_call: TRBJ1-1; d_call: -; clone_size: -; cdr3_nt: TGCGCCAGCAGCTTGAGTGGAAAGAACACTGAAGCTTTCTTT; cdr3_aa: CASSLSGKNTEAFF
v_call: TRBV18; j_call: TRBJ2-7; d_call: -; clone_size: -; cdr3_nt: TGTGCCAGCTCACCACCGTGGTCCAGGTCCGACGAGCAGTACTTC; cdr3_aa: CASSPPWSRSDEQYF
v_call: TRBV5-4; j_call: TRBJ2-5; d_call: TRBD2; clone_size: -; cdr3_nt: TGTGCCAGCAGCTTAGTTAGCGGGGGGACAGAGACCCAGTACTTC; cdr3_aa: CASSLVSGGTETQYF
v_call: TRBV18; j_call: TRBJ2-1; d_call: -; clone_size: -; cdr3_nt: TGTGCCAGCTCACCACCGGATGGAAGGAATGAGCAGTTCTTC; cdr3_aa: CASSPPDGRNEQFF
v_call: TRBV24-1; j_call: TRBJ1-2; d_call: -; clone_size: -; cdr3_nt: TGTGCCACCAGCATGACTCCTAACTATGGCTACACCTTC; cdr3_aa: CATSMTPNYGYTF
v_call: TRBV19; j_call: TRBJ2-2; d_call: -; clone_size: -; cdr3_nt: TGTGCCAGTGGACAGAACACCGGGGAGCTGTTTTTT; cdr3_aa: CASGQNTGELFF
v_call: TRBV20-1; j_call: TRBJ1-1; d_call: -; clone_size: -; cdr3_nt: TGCAGTGCCCAGGACCAGATGACTGAAGCTTTCTTT; cdr3_aa: CSAQDQMTEAFF
v_call: TRBV3-1; j_call: TRBJ1-1; d_call: -; clone_size: -; cdr3_nt: TGTGCCAGCAGTGTCCATAACACTGAAGCTTTCTTT; cdr3_aa: CASSVHNTEAFF
v_call: TRBV18; j_call: TRBJ2-4; d_call: -; clone_size: -; cdr3_nt: TGTGCCAGCTCTGGACAACTAGCCAAAAACATTCAGTACTTC; cdr3_aa: CASSGQLAKNIQYF
v_call: TRBV20-1; j_call: TRBJ2-5; d_call: -; clone_size: -; cdr3_nt: TGCAGTGCTAGGCCCGGGCCCCCGGGGGAGACCCAGTACTTC; cdr3_aa: CSARPGPPGETQYF
v_call: TRBV5-1; j_call: TRBJ2-1; d_call: TRBD1; clone_size: -; cdr3_nt: TGCGCCAGCAGCCCACCGGGGACAGTTGCGAACGAGCAGTTCTTC; cdr3_aa: CASSPPGTVANEQFF
v_call: TRBV28; j_call: TRBJ2-7; d_call: TRBD2; clone_size: few; cdr3_nt: TGTGCCAGCAGCACTAGCGGGGGGATCTACGAGCAGTACTTC; cdr3_aa: CASSTSGGIYEQYF
v_call: TRBV20-1; j_call: TRBJ1-4; d_call: -; clone_size: -; cdr3_nt: TGCAGTGCTAGAATCCCGCGGGCTGAAAAACTGTTTTTT; cdr3_aa: CSARIPRAEKLFF
v_call: TRBV29-1; j_call: TRBJ1-6; d_call: TRBD1; clone_size: -; cdr3_nt: TGCAGCGTCAAGACAGGGGTGGGACCCCTCCACTTT; cdr3_aa: CSVKTGVGPLHF
v_call: TRBV20-1; j_call: TRBJ2-3; d_call: -; clone_size: -; cdr3_nt: TGCAGTGCTGGGGCGCCGCTTCAGGCAGATACGCAGTATTTT; cdr3_aa: CSAGAPLQADTQYF
v_call: TRBV7-2; j_call: TRBJ2-1; d_call: TRBD2; clone_size: -; cdr3_nt: TGTGCCAGCAGCCCGGAGGACTGGCGGGGGGGCCTGGGTGAGCAGTTCTTC; cdr3_aa: CASSPEDWRGGLGEQFF
v_call: TRBV6-5; j_call: TRBJ1-1; d_call: TRBD1; clone_size: once; cdr3_nt: TGTGCCAGCAGTACCAGGGACAGGAACACTGAAGCTTTCTTT; cdr3_aa: CASSTRDRNTEAFF
v_call: TRBV20-1; j_call: TRBJ2-7; d_call: TRBD1; clone_size: -; cdr3_nt: TGCAGTGCTAGAGGACAGGGTGCAGCCGAGCAGTACTTC; cdr3_aa: CSARGQGAAEQYF
v_call: TRBV7-2; j_call: TRBJ2-1; d_call: TRBD2; clone_size: -; cdr3_nt: TGTGCCAGCAGCTCCAGGACTAGCGGGGCTGGGAATGAGCAGTTCTTC; cdr3_aa: CASSSRTSGAGNEQFF
v_call: TRBV2; j_call: TRBJ2-7; d_call: -; clone_size: -; cdr3_nt: TGTGCCAGCAGTGAAGACAGCAACTACGAGCAGTACTTC; cdr3_aa: CASSEDSNYEQYF
v_call: TRBV24-1; j_call: TRBJ2-1; d_call: TRBD2; clone_size: -; cdr3_nt: TGTGCCACCAGTAGGGAGGGATCCTACAATGAGCAGTTCTTC; cdr3_aa: CATSREGSYNEQFF
v_call: TRBV11-1; j_call: TRBJ2-7; d_call: -; clone_size: many; cdr3_nt: TGTGCCAGCTCGCTACAGGGATACGAGCAGTACTTC; cdr3_aa: CASSLQGYEQYF